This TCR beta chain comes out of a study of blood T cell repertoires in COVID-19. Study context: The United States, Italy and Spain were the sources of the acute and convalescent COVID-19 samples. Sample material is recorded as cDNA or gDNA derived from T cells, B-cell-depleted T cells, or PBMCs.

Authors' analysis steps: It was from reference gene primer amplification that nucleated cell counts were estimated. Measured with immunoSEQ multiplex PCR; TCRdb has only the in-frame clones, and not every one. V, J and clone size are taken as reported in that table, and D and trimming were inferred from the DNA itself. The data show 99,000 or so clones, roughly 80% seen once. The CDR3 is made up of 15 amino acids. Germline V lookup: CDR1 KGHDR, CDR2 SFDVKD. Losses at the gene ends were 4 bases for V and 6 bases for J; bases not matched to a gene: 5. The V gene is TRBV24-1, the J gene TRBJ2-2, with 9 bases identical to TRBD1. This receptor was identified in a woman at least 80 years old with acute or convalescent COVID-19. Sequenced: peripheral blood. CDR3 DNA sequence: TGTGCCACCAGTGAACTCGGGACAGGGTCCGGGGAGCTGTTTTTT. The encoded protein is CATSELGTGSGELFF.